The TCR beta chain described here comes from a study of identical twins. TCRdb independently ran MiXCR on the 5' RACE reads; one entry per CDR3 protein. This table has over 500,000 distinct CDR3 sequences, 22% appearing once. CDR1 and CDR2 (germline): MNHEY, SVGAGI. V was pared by 6 bases and J by 5 bases, with 7 bases between. The CDR3 has 12 amino acids. These records were also assigned to another study, of T cells expressing NK-cell markers. From that paper: Obtained from sorted CD3+CD56+NKG2C+, CD3+CD56+NKG2C- and CD3+CD56-NKG2C+ T cells were the TCR beta repertoires. An anti-gamma-delta TCR antibody was added in several experiments. It restricted sorting to alpha-beta TCR-expressing T cells. For about 6 donors, the dominant NKG2C+ clonotypes made up about 1.0-7.0% of their CD8+ T cells.

The receptor was derived from a woman younger than 30 in good health. The chain links TRBV6-5 to TRBJ2-2; D uncertain. Sequencing used CD4+ T cells sorted from blood. This CDR3 reads CASSYTTGELFF. The CDR3, as DNA: TGTGCCAGCAGCTATACTACCGGGGAGCTGTTTTTT.